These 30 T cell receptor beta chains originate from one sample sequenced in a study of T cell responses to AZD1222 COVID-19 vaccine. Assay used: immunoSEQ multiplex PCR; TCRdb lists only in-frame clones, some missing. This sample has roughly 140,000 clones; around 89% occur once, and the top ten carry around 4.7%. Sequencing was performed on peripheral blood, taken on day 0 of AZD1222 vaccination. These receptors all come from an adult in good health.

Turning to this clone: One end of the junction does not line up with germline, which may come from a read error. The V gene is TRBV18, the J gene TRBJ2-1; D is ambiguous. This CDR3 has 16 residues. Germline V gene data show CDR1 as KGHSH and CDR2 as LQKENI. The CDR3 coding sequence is TGTGCCAGCTCTCCACTTGGGTCCCAGGCCTACAATGAGCAGTTCTTC. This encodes CASSPLGSQAYNEQFF. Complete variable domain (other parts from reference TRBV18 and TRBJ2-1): NAGVMQNPRHLVRRRGQEARLRCSPMKGHSHVYWYRQLPEEGLKFMVYLQKENIIDESGMPKERFSAEFPKEGPSILRIQQVVRGDSAAYFCASSPLGSQAYNEQFFGPGTRLTVL.

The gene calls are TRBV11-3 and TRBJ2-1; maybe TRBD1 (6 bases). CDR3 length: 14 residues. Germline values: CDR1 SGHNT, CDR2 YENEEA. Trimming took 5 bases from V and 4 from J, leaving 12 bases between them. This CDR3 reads CASSLQGEYNEQFF. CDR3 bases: TGTGCCAGCAGCCTACAGGGAGAGTACAATGAGCAGTTCTTC.

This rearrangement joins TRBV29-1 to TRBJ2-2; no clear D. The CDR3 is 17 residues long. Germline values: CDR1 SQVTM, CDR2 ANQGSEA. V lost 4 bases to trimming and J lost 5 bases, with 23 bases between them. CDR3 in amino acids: CSVVFSGYRTVTGELFF. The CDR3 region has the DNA TGCAGCGTTGTATTCTCGGGCTACAGAACGGTGACCGGGGAGCTGTTTTTT.

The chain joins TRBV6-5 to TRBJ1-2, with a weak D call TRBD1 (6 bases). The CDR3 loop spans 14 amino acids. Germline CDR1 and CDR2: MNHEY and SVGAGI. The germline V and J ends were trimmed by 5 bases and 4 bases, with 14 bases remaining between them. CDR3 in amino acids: CASSPQGFIYGYTF. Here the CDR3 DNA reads TGTGCCAGCAGTCCACAGGGATTTATCTATGGCTACACCTTC.

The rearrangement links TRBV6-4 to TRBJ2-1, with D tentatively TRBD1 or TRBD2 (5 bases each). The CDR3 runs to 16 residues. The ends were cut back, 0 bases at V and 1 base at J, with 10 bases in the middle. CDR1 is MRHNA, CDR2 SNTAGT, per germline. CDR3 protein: CASSDSSGPSYNEQFF. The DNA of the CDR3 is TGTGCCAGCAGTGACTCGTCGGGACCGTCCTACAATGAGCAGTTCTTC.

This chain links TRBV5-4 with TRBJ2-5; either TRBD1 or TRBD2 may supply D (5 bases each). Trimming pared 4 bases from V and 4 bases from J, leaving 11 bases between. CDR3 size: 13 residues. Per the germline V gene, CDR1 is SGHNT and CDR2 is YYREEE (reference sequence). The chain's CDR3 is CASSRGRGETQYF. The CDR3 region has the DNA TGTGCCAGCAGCAGGGGACGGGGAGAGACCCAGTACTTC.

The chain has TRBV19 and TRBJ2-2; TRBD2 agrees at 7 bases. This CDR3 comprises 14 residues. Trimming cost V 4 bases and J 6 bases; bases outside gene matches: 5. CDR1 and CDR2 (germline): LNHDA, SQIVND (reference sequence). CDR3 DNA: TGTGCCAGTAGTACTCGGACTAGGGCCGGGGAGCTGTTTTTT. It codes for CASSTRTRAGELFF.

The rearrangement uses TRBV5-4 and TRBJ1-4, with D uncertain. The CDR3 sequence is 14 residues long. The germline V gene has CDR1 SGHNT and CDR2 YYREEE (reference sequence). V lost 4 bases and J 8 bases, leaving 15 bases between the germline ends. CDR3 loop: CASSRGLREEKLFF. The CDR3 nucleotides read TGTGCCAGCAGCAGAGGCCTGCGGGAAGAAAAACTGTTTTTT.

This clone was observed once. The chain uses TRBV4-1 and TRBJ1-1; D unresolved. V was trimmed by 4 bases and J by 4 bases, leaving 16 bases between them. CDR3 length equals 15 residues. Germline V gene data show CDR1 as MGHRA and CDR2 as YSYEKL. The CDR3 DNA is TGCGCCAGCAGCCGCTCAGCCGGGTCTACCACTGAAGCTTTCTTT. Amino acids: CASSRSAGSTTEAFF.

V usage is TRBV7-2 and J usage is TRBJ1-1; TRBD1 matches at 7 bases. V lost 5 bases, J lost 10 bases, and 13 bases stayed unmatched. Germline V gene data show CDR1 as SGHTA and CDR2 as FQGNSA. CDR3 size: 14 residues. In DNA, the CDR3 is TGTGCCAGCAGCCCAACATTCAGGGGGGCAAGAGCTTTCTTT. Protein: CASSPTFRGARAFF.

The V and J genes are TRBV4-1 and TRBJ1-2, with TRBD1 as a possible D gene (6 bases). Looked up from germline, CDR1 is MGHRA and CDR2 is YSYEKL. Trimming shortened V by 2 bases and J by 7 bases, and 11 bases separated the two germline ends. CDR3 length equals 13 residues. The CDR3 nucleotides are TGCGCCAGCAGCCAAACAGGGCTGCGTGGCTACACCTTC. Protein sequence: CASSQTGLRGYTF.

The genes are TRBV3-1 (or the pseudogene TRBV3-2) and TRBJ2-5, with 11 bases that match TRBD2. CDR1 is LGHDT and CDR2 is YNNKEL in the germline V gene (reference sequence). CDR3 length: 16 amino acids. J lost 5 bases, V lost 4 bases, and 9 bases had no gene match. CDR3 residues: CASSRRLAGRGETQYF. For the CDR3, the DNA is TGTGCCAGCAGCCGTAGACTAGCGGGGAGGGGGGAGACCCAGTACTTC.

Here the CDR3 reads CASRTHSGNQPQHF. The CDR3 nucleotides are TGTGCCAGCAGGACCCACTCGGGCAATCAGCCCCAGCATTTT. The gene calls are TRBV6-5 and TRBJ1-5; D gene unclear. CDR3 size: 14 residues. Trimming pared 6 bases from V and 2 bases from J, leaving 11 bases between. Germline V gene data show CDR1 as MNHEY and CDR2 as SVGAGI.

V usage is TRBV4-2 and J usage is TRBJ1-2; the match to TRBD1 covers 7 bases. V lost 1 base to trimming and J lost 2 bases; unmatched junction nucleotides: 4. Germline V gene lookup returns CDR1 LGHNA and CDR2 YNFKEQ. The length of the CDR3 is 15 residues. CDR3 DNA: TGTGCCAGCAGCCAAGCTGAGGGGGCAAACTATGGCTACACCTTC. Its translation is CASSQAEGANYGYTF.

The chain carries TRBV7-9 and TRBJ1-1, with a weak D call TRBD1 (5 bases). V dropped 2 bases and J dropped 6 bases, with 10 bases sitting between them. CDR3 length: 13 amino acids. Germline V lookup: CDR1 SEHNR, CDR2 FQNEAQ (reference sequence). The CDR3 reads CASSLLGVAEAFF. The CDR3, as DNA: TGTGCCAGCAGCTTATTGGGGGTAGCTGAAGCTTTCTTT.

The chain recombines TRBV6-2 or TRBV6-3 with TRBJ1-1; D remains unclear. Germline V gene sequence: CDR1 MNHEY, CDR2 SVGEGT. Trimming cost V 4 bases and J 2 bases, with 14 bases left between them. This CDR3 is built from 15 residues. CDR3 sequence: CASSSYSRINTEAFF. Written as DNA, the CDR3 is TGTGCCAGCAGTTCTTACTCCAGGATTAACACTGAAGCTTTCTTT.

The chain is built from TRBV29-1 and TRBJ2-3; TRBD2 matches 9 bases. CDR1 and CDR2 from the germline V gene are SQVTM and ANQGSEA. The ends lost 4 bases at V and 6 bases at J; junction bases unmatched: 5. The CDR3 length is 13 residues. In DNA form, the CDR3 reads TGCAGCGTTGGGCTAGCGGGAACGGATACGCAGTATTTT. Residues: CSVGLAGTDTQYF.

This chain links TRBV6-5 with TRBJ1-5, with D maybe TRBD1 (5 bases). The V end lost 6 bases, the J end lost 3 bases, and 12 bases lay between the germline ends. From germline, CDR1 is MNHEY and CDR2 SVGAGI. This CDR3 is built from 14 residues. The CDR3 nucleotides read TGTGCCAGCAGCCCCGGGACGGTCAATCAGCCCCAGCATTTT. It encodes CASSPGTVNQPQHF.

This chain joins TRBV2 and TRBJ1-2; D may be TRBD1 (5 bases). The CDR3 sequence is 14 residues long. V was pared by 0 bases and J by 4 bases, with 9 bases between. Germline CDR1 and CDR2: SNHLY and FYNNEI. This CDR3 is CASSEARGVYGYTF. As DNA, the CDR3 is TGTGCCAGCAGTGAAGCGCGGGGGGTCTATGGCTACACCTTC.

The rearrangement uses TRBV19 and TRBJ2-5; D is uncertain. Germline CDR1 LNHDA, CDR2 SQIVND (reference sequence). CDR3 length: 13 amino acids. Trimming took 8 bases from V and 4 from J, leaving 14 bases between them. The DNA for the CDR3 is TGTGCCAGTGGAACGGCGGCAGTAGAGACCCAGTACTTC. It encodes CASGTAAVETQYF.

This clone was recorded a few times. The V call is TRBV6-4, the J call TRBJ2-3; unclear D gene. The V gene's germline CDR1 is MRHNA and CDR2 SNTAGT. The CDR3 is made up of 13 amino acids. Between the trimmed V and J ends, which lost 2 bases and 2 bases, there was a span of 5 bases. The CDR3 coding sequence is TGTGCCAGCAGTGACGGCTACACAGATACGCAGTATTTT. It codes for CASSDGYTDTQYF.

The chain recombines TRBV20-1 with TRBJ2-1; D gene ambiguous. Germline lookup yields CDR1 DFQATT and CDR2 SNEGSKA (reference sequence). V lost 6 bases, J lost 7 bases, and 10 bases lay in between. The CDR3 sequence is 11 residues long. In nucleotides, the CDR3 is TGCAGTGCCCGGACCCGAAATGAGCAGTTCTTC. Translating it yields CSARTRNEQFF.

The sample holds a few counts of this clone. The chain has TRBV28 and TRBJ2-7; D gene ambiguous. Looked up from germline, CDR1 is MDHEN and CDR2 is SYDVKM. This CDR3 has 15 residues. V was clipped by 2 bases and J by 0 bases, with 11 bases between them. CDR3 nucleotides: TGTGCCAGCAGTTTAGATCAGGCGAGCTCCTACGAGCAGTACTTC. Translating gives CASSLDQASSYEQYF.

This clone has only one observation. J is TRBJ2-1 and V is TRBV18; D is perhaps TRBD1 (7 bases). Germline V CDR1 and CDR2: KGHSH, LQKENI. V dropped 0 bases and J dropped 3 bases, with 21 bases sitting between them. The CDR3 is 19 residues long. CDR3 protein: CASSPPYVQQGTLYNEQFF. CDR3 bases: TGTGCCAGCTCACCACCATACGTCCAACAGGGGACTCTCTACAATGAGCAGTTCTTC.

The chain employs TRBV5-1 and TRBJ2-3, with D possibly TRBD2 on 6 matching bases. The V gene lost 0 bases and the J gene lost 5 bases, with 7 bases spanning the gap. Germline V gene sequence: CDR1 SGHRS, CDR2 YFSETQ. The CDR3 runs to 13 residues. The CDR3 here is CASSLAGGDTQYF. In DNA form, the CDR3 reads TGCGCCAGCAGCTTGGCCGGGGGAGATACGCAGTATTTT.

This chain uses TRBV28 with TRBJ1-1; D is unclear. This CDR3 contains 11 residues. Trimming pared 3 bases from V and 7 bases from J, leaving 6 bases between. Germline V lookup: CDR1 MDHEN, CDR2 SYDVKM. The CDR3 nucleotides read TGTGCCAGCAGTTTGACAAGTGAAGCTTTCTTT. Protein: CASSLTSEAFF. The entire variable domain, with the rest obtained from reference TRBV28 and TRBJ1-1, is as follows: DVKVTQSSRYLVKRTGEKVFLECVQDMDHENMFWYRQDPGLGLRLIYFSYDVKMKEKGDIPEGYSVSREKKERFSLILESASTNQTSMYLCASSLTSEAFFGQGTRLTVV.

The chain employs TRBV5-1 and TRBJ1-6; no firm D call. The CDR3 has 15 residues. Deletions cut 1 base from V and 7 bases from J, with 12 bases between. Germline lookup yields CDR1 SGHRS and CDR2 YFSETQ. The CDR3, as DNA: TGCGCCAGCAGCTTGAACAGCGCCGGCAATTCACCCCTCCACTTT. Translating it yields CASSLNSAGNSPLHF.

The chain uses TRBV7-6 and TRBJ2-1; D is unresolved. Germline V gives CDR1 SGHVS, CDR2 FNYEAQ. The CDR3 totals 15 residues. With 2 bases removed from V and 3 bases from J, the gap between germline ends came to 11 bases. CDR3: CASSLMPSYYNEQFF. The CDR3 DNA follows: TGTGCCAGCAGCTTAATGCCATCGTACTACAATGAGCAGTTCTTC.

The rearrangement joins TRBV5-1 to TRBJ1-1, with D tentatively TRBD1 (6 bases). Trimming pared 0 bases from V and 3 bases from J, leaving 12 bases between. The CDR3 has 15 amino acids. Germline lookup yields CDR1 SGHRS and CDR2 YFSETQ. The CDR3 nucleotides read TGCGCCAGCAGCTTGGTAGGAGGGGGGCACACTGAAGCTTTCTTT. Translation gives CASSLVGGGHTEAFF.

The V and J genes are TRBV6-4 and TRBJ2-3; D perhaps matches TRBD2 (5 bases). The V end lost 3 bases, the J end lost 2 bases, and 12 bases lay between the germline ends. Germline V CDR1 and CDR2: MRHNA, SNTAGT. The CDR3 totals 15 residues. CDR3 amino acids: CASSDSDSPTDTQYF. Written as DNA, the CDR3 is TGTGCCAGCAGTGATTCGGACTCCCCCACAGATACGCAGTATTTT.